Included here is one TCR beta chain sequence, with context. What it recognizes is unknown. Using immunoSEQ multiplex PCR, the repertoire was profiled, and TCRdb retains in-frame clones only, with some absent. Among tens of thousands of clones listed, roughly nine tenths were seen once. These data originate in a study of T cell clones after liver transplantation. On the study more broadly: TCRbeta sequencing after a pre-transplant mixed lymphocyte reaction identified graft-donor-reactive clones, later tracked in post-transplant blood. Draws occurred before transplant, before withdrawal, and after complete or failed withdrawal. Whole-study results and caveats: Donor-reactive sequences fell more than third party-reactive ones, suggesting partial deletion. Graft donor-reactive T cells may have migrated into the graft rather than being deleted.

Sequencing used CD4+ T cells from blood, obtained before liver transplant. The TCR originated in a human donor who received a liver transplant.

CDR3 DNA: TGCGCCAGCAGGCCGGGACAGGGGGCTTTCGGGTTTTCCCTTGGTCAGCCCCAGCATTTT. This sequence encodes CASRPGQGAFGFSLGQPQHF. The chain links TRBV10-2 to TRBJ1-5, with 12 bases identical to TRBD1. CDR1 WSHSY and CDR2 SAAADI come from the germline V gene. The V segment lost 6 bases and the J segment 6 bases; nucleotides outside the gene matches: 21. The CDR3 loop spans 20 amino acids.